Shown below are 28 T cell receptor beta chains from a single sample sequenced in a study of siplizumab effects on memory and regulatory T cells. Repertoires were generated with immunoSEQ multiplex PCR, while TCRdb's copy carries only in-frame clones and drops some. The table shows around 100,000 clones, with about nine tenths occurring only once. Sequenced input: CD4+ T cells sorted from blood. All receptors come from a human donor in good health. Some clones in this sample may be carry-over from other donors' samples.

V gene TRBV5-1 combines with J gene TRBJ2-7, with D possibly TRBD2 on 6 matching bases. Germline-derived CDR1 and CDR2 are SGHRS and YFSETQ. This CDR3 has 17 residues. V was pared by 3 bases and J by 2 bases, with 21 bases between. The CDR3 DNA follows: TGCGCCAGCAGCTCCCGGAGTAGCGGAGATGTCGCCTACGAGCAGTACTTC. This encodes CASSSRSSGDVAYEQYF. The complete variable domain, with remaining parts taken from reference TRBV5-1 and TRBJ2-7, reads KAGVTQTPRYLIKTRGQQVTLSCSPISGHRSVSWYQQTPGQGLQFLFEYFSETQRNKGNFPGRFSGRQFSNSRSEMNVSTLELGDSALYLCASSSRSSGDVAYEQYFGPGTRLTVT.

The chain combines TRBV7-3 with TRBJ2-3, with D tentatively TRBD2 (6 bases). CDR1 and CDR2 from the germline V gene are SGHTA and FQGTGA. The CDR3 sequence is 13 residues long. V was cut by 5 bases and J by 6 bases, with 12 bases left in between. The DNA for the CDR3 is TGTGCCAGCAGCACTTCGGGAGCGGATACGCAGTATTTT. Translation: CASSTSGADTQYF.

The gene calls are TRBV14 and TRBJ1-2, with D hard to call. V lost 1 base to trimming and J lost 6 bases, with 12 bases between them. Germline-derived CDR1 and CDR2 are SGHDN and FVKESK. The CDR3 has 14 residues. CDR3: CASSQVALSHGYTF. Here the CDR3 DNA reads TGTGCCAGCAGCCAAGTGGCCCTTTCTCATGGCTACACCTTC.

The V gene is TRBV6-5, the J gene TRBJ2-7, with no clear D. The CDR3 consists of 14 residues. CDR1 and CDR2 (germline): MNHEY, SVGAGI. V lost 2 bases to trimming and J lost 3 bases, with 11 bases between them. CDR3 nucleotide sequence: TGTGCCAGCAGTTACAGTGCGTCGGTCTACGAGCAGTACTTC. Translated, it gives CASSYSASVYEQYF.

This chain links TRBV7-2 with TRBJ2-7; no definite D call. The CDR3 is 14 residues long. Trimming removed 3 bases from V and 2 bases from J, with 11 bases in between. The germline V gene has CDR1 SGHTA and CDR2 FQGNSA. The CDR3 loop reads CASSFLTDPYEQYF. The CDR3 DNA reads TGTGCCAGCAGCTTTCTTACGGACCCCTACGAGCAGTACTTC.

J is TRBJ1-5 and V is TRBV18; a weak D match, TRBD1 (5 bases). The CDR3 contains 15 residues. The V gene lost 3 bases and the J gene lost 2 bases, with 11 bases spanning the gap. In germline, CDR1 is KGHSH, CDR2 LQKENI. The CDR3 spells CASSPSQGGNQPQHF. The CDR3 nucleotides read TGTGCCAGCTCACCCAGCCAGGGTGGCAATCAGCCCCAGCATTTT. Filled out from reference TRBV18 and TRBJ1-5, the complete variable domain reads NAGVMQNPRHLVRRRGQEARLRCSPMKGHSHVYWYRQLPEEGLKFMVYLQKENIIDESGMPKERFSAEFPKEGPSILRIQQVVRGDSAAYFCASSPSQGGNQPQHFGDGTRLSIL.

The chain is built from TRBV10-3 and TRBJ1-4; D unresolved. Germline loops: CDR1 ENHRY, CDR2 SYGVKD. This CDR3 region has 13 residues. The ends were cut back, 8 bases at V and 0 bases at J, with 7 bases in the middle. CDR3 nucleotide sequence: TGTGCCATCGGCGGGTCAACTAATGAAAAACTGTTTTTT. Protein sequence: CAIGGSTNEKLFF.

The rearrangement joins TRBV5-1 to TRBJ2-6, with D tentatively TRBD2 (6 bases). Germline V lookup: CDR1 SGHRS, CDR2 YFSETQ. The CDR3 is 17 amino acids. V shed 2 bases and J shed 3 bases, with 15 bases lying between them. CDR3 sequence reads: CASSFLTGEDGANVLTF. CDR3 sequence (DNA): TGCGCCAGCAGCTTCCTGACGGGGGAAGATGGGGCCAACGTCCTGACTTTC.

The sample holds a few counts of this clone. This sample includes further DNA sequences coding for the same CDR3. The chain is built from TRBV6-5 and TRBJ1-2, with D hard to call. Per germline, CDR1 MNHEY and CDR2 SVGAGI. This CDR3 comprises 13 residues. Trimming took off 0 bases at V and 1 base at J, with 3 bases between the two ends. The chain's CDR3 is CASSYSVNYGYTF. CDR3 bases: TGTGCCAGCAGTTACTCGGTTAACTATGGCTACACCTTC.

As DNA, the CDR3 is TGTGCCAGTAGTAACCTATACAGGGGCGACTATCACAATGAGCAGTTCTTC. This sequence encodes CASSNLYRGDYHNEQFF. The rearrangement uses TRBV19 and TRBJ2-1; the match to TRBD1 covers 7 bases. J gave up 5 bases and V 4 bases, and 14 bases lay outside the gene matches. This CDR3 contains 17 residues. Looked up from germline, CDR1 is LNHDA and CDR2 is SQIVND (reference sequence).

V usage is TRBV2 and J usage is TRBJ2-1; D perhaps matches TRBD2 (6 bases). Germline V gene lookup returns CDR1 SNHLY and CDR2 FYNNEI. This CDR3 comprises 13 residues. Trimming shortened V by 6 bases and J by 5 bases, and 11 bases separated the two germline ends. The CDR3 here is CASRMGLNNEQFF. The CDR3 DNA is TGTGCCAGCAGGATGGGACTCAACAATGAGCAGTTCTTC. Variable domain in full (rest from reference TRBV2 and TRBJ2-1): EPEVTQTPSHQVTQMGQEVILRCVPISNHLYFYWYRQILGQKVEFLVSFYNNEISEKSEIFDDQFSVERPDGSNFTLKIRSTKLEDSAMYFCASRMGLNNEQFFGPGTRLTVL.

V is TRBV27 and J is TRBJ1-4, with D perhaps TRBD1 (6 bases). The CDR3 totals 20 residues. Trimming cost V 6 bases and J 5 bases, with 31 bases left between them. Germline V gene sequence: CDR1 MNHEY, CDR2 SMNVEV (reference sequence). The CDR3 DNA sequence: TGTGCCAGCAGGAGGAAGCGGGACGGGGGCCTAATGACCCTCAATGAAAAACTGTTTTTT. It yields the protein CASRRKRDGGLMTLNEKLFF.

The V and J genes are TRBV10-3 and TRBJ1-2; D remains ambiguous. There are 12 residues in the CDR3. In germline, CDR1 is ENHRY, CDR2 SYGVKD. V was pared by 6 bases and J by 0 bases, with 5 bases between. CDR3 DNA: TGTGCCATCAGGGGTCCTAACTATGGCTACACCTTC. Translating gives CAIRGPNYGYTF.

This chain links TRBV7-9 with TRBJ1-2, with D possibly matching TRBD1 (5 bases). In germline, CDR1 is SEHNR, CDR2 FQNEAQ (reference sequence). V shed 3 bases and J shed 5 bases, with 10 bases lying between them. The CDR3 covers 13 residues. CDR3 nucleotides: TGTGCCAGCAGCTTGCGGGACTTTTATGGCTACACCTTC. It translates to CASSLRDFYGYTF.

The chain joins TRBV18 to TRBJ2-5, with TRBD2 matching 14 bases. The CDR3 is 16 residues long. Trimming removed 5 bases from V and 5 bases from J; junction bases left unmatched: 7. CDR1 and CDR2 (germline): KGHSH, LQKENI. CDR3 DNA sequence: TGTGCCAGCTCAGCGGGACTAGCGGGAGCTGCCGAGACCCAGTACTTC. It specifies CASSAGLAGAAETQYF.

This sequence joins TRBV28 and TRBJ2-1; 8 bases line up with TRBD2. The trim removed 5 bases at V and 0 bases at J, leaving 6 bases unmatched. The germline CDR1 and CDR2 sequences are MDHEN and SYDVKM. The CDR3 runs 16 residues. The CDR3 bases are TGTGCCAGCAGTCCGGTCGGGAGGGCCTCCTACAATGAGCAGTTCTTC. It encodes CASSPVGRASYNEQFF.

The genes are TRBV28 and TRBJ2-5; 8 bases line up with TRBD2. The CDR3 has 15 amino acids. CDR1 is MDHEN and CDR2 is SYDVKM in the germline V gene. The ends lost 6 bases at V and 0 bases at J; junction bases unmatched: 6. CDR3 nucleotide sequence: TGTGCCAGCAGATATAGCGGGAAGTACCAAGAGACCCAGTACTTC. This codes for CASRYSGKYQETQYF.

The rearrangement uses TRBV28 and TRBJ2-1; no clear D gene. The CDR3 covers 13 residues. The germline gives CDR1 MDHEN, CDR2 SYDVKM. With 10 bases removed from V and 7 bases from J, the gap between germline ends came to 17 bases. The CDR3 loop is CATVYLPENEQFF. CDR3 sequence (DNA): TGTGCCACAGTTTACCTTCCTGAAAATGAGCAGTTCTTC.

The CDR3 reads CASSFRTQVVGNNEKLFF. As DNA, the CDR3 is TGCGCCAGCAGCTTCCGAACCCAAGTGGTAGGGAACAATGAAAAACTGTTTTTT. The chain has TRBV4-1 and TRBJ1-4, with no clear D. The CDR3 has 18 amino acids. The germline CDR1 and CDR2 sequences are MGHRA and YSYEKL. Between the trimmed V and J ends, which lost 5 bases and 5 bases, there was a span of 24 bases.

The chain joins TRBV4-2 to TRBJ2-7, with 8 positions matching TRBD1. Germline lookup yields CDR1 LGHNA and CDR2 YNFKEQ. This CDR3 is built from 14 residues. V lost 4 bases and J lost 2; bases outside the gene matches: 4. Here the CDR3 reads CASSLDREAYEQYF. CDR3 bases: TGTGCCAGCAGCCTGGACAGGGAAGCCTACGAGCAGTACTTC.

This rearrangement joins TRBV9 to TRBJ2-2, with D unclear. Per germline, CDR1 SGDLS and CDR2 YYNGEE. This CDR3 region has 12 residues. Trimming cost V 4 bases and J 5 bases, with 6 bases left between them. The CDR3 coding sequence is TGTGCCAGCAGCATATTGACCGGGGAGCTGTTTTTT. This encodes CASSILTGELFF.

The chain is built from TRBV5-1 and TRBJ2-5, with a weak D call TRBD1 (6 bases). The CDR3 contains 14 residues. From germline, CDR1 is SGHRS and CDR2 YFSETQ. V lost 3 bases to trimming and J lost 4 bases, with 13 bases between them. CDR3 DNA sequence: TGCGCCAGCAGCTACAGGGATGGGAGAGAGACCCAGTACTTC. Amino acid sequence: CASSYRDGRETQYF.

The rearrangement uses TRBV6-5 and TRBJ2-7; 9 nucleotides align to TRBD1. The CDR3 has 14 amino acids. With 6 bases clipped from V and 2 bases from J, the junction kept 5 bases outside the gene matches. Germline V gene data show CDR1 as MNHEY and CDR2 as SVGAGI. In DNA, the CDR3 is TGTGCCAGCAGGGGGACAGGGCCCCCCTACGAGCAGTACTTC. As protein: CASRGTGPPYEQYF.

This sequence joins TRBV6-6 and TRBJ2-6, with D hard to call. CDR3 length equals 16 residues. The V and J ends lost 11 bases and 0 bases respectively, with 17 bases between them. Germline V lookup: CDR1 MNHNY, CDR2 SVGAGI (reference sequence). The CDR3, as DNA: TGTGCCTGCTACCCCGCGTGGGGCTCTGGGGCCAACGTCCTGACTTTC. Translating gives CACYPAWGSGANVLTF.

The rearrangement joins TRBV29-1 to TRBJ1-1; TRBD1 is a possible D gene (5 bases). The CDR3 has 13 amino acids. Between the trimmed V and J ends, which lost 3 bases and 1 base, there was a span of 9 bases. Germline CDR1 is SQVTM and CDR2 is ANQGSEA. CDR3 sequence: CSVDRGTNTEAFF. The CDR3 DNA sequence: TGCAGCGTTGATCGGGGGACGAACACTGAAGCTTTCTTT.

CDR3 in amino acids: CASSTTGVGANVLTF. CDR3 coding DNA: TGCGCCAGCAGCACGACAGGGGTCGGGGCCAACGTCCTGACTTTC. This chain uses TRBV5-1 with TRBJ2-6; 8 bases map to TRBD1. Trimming cost V 4 bases and J 4 bases; bases outside gene matches: 4. Germline lookup yields CDR1 SGHRS and CDR2 YFSETQ. This CDR3 has 15 amino acids.

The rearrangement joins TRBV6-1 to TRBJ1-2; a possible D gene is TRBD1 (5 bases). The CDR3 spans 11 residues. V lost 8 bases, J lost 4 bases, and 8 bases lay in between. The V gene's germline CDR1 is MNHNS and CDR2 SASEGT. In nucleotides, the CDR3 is TGTGCCAGCCAAGACAGCTATGGCTACACCTTC. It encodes CASQDSYGYTF.

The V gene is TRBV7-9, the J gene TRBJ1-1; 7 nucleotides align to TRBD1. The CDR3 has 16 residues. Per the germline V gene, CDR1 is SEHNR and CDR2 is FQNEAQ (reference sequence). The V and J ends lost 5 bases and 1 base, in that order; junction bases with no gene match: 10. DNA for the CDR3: TGTGCCAGCAGCGAAGGGGACAGACCACCGAACACTGAAGCTTTCTTT. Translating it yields CASSEGDRPPNTEAFF.